These 28 T cell receptor beta chains share one sample of origin, sequenced in a study of beta chain features in type 1 diabetes. Whole-study results and caveats: When Type 1 diabetes patients were examined, their TCRB CDR3s proved moderately but significantly shorter in all four CD4+ subsets.

Their target antigens are unknown. The whole isolated RNA underwent reverse transcription, so sequencing captured expressed TCRB transcripts. This table comes from immunoSEQ multiplex PCR, and its TCRdb copy is limited to in-frame clones, with some not included. The data show 300,000 to 350,000 clones, roughly a tenth seen once. Specimen: central memory CD4+ T cells from blood. The receptors come from a man aged 25 to 45 with type 1 diabetes.

This clone was seen at least ten times. The chain joins TRBV11-2 to TRBJ2-2, with a possible D match to TRBD2 (6 bases). The CDR3 has 17 residues. Deletions cut 0 bases from V and 6 bases from J, with 17 bases between. Germline CDR1 SGHAT, CDR2 FQNNGV. CDR3 region: CASSLDSRLVSAGELFF. The CDR3 DNA reads TGTGCCAGCAGCTTAGATTCAAGACTAGTGTCAGCCGGGGAGCTGTTTTTT.

This clone was seen a few times. V usage is TRBV7-2 and J usage is TRBJ2-5; 13 bases fit TRBD2. The CDR3 loop spans 18 amino acids. Germline V gene lookup returns CDR1 SGHTA and CDR2 FQGNSA. V trimming: 5 bases; J trimming: 5 bases; junction bases outside the gene matches: 14. CDR3: CASSTRTSGGTRRETQYF. Here the CDR3 DNA reads TGTGCCAGCAGCACCCGGACTAGCGGGGGTACGAGAAGGGAGACCCAGTACTTC.

V is TRBV30 and J is TRBJ1-2; D uncertain. V was cut by 3 bases and J by 1 base, with 12 bases left in between. Germline lookup yields CDR1 GTSNPN and CDR2 SVGIG (reference sequence). This CDR3 contains 14 residues. The CDR3 loop is CAWSSGGLNYGYTF. DNA for the CDR3: TGTGCCTGGAGCAGCGGAGGGCTTAACTATGGCTACACCTTC. Together with reference TRBV30 and TRBJ1-2, the CDR3 gives the full variable domain: SQTIHQWPATLVQPVGSPLSLECTVEGTSNPNLYWYRQAAGRGLQLLFYSVGIGQISSEVPQNLSASRPQDRQFILSSKKLLLSDSGFYLCAWSSGGLNYGYTFGSGTRLTVV.

This clone has more than one count but fewer than ten. CDR3 nucleotides: TGTGCCTGGTCACCAGGGAGGGCGAACACTGAAGCTTTCTTT. Its protein is CAWSPGRANTEAFF. V gene TRBV30 combines with J gene TRBJ1-1; tentative D call: TRBD1 (5 bases). CDR3 length equals 14 residues. Germline CDR1 and CDR2: GTSNPN and SVGIG (reference sequence). V shed 5 bases and J shed 1 base, with 14 bases lying between them.

J is TRBJ2-7 and V is TRBV11-2, with unresolved D. In germline, CDR1 is SGHAT, CDR2 FQNNGV. Trimming left V 5 bases short and J 2 bases short, with 13 bases between. This CDR3 is built from 14 residues. The CDR3 is CASSRTVPTYEQYF. As DNA, the CDR3 is TGTGCCAGCAGCCGCACAGTCCCAACCTACGAGCAGTACTTC.

This clone has only a few counts. The V and J genes are TRBV9 and TRBJ2-3, with unresolved D. Per the germline V gene, CDR1 is SGDLS and CDR2 is YYNGEE. The CDR3 is 14 amino acids. V gave up 0 bases and J gave up 2 bases, with 7 bases separating them. CDR3 in amino acids: CASSVATDTDTQYF. DNA for the CDR3: TGTGCCAGCAGCGTAGCTACGGACACAGATACGCAGTATTTT.

The CDR3 DNA sequence: TGCGCCAGCAGCCCGGGGACGACGGATTTCCGCTTATACTATGGCTACACCTTC. It is translated as CASSPGTTDFRLYYGYTF. The chain links TRBV4-3 to TRBJ1-2, with D maybe TRBD1 (5 bases). V lost 4 bases and J lost 3, with 24 bases in between. From germline, CDR1 is LGHNA and CDR2 YSLEER. The CDR3 contains 18 residues.

This clone was seen more than once but under ten times. This rearrangement joins TRBV19 to TRBJ2-7; 14 positions agree with TRBD2. This CDR3 has 15 amino acids. Germline V lookup: CDR1 LNHDA, CDR2 SQIVND (reference sequence). V lost 6 bases to trimming and J lost 12 bases; unmatched junction nucleotides: 13. The CDR3 coding sequence is TGTGCCAGTAGCCTTGACGGACTAGCGGGGGGCCCCCGGTACTTC. Encoded protein: CASSLDGLAGGPRYF.

The chain couples TRBV2 to TRBJ1-5; a possible D gene is TRBD1 (6 bases). The germline gives CDR1 SNHLY, CDR2 FYNNEI. The CDR3 spans 14 residues. Trimming stripped 6 bases from V and 6 bases from J, with 15 bases between. This CDR3 is CASSGGREGQPQHF. CDR3 bases: TGTGCCAGCAGCGGGGGGCGCGAAGGTCAGCCCCAGCATTTT.

The chain recombines TRBV28 with TRBJ2-7; 9 nucleotides agree with TRBD2. The germline gives CDR1 MDHEN, CDR2 SYDVKM. This CDR3 has 16 amino acids. J was trimmed by 3 bases and V by 6 bases; bases with no gene match: 12. CDR3 nucleotides: TGTGCCAGCAGCCCGGGGAGTGGCGGGGGGGACTACGAGCAGTACTTC. Translating it yields CASSPGSGGGDYEQYF.

This clone was seen more than once but under ten times. The chain couples TRBV28 to TRBJ1-2; no clear D gene. Trimming cost V 3 bases and J 3 bases, with 5 bases left between them. The length of the CDR3 is 12 residues. Germline V CDR1 and CDR2: MDHEN, SYDVKM. Written as DNA, the CDR3 is TGTGCCAGCAGTTTCACAGACTATGGCTACACCTTC. Its protein product is CASSFTDYGYTF.

V and J are TRBV19 and TRBJ1-1, with 7 nucleotides matching TRBD1. J lost 7 bases, V lost 3 bases, and 2 bases had no gene match. CDR1 and CDR2 (germline): LNHDA, SQIVND (reference sequence). This CDR3 is 12 amino acids long. Written as DNA, the CDR3 is TGTGCCAGTAGTATGAGGACAGGTGAAGCTTTCTTT. It translates to CASSMRTGEAFF.

The chain is built from TRBV7-9 and TRBJ2-1; 7 bases agree with TRBD1. Germline loops: CDR1 SEHNR, CDR2 FQNEAQ (reference sequence). After removal of 4 bases from V and 4 bases from J, the junction contained 7 bases not matched to a gene. The CDR3 loop spans 15 amino acids. The CDR3 spells CASSSTTGVYNEQFF. The CDR3, as DNA: TGTGCCAGCAGCTCCACAACAGGGGTTTACAATGAGCAGTTCTTC.

The rearrangement links TRBV30 to TRBJ1-2, with D hard to call. There are 12 residues in the CDR3. V shed 4 bases and J shed 8 bases, with 14 bases lying between them. CDR1 and CDR2 (germline): GTSNPN, SVGIG (reference sequence). This CDR3 reads CAWNSPPGGYTF. The CDR3 DNA reads TGTGCCTGGAACAGCCCGCCAGGAGGCTACACCTTC.

The chain combines TRBV29-1 with TRBJ1-4; D remains unclear. Trimming pared 5 bases from V and 0 bases from J, leaving 10 bases between. The CDR3 has 14 amino acids. Looked up from germline, CDR1 is SQVTM and CDR2 is ANQGSEA. The CDR3 spells CSVTTGATNEKLFF. For the CDR3, the DNA is TGCAGCGTTACAACGGGTGCAACTAATGAAAAACTGTTTTTT.

CDR3 DNA sequence: TGCGCCAGCAGCCAAGATCGGCCCGGGGGGCTCCAAGAGACCCAGTACTTC. Translation: CASSQDRPGGLQETQYF. V usage is TRBV4-3 and J usage is TRBJ2-5, with a possible D match to TRBD2 (7 bases). The germline V gene has CDR1 LGHNA and CDR2 YSLEER. The CDR3 is 17 amino acids. The V and J ends lost 0 bases and 1 base respectively, with 15 bases between them.

This clone occurred a few times. V gene TRBV29-1 combines with J gene TRBJ1-4, with TRBD1 as a possible D gene (6 bases). Between the trimmed V and J ends, which lost 5 bases and 4 bases, there was a span of 11 bases. CDR3 size: 13 residues. CDR1 SQVTM and CDR2 ANQGSEA come from the germline V gene. The CDR3 nucleotides are TGCAGCGTTCTCAAGGACAGTAATGAAAAACTGTTTTTT. It codes for CSVLKDSNEKLFF.

In its sample, this clone was seen a few times. The chain has TRBV6-5 and TRBJ2-5; tentative D call: TRBD1 (5 bases). The germline gives CDR1 MNHEY, CDR2 SVGAGI. The germline V and J ends were trimmed by 6 bases and 2 bases, with 10 bases remaining between them. The length of the CDR3 is 13 residues. The CDR3 loop is CASRPAGQETQYF. The CDR3 DNA follows: TGTGCCAGCAGGCCCGCAGGGCAAGAGACCCAGTACTTC.

This chain uses TRBV30 with TRBJ1-2, with 7 bases lining up with TRBD1. V was clipped by 3 bases and J by 9 bases; unmatched bases: 10. Germline CDR1 and CDR2: GTSNPN and SVGIG (reference sequence). This CDR3 is 13 amino acids long. The CDR3 sequence is CAWREGAGLRYTF. In nucleotides, the CDR3 is TGTGCCTGGAGGGAGGGGGCAGGGTTACGCTACACCTTC.

V is TRBV5-6 and J is TRBJ2-6, with unresolved D. Germline V gives CDR1 SGHDT, CDR2 YYEEEE. Trimming left V 0 bases short and J 4 bases short, with 14 bases between. The CDR3 is 17 amino acids. The CDR3 reads CASSLAYDRSGANVLTF. The CDR3 DNA is TGTGCCAGCAGCTTGGCCTATGATCGTTCCGGGGCCAACGTCCTGACTTTC. Variable domain in full (rest from reference TRBV5-6 and TRBJ2-6): DAGVTQSPTHLIKTRGQQVTLRCSPKSGHDTVSWYQQALGQGPQFIFQYYEEEERQRGNFPDRFSGHQFPNYSSELNVNALLLGDSALYLCASSLAYDRSGANVLTFGAGSRLTVL.

This clone was picked up a small number of times. CDR3 DNA: TGCGCCAGCAGCCAAGGAGGGGGCGCAACCTATGGCTACACCTTC. The encoded protein is CASSQGGGATYGYTF. The chain joins TRBV4-3 to TRBJ1-2; TRBD1 aligns across 7 bases. The CDR3 runs 15 residues. The germline gives CDR1 LGHNA, CDR2 YSLEER. V lost 1 base to trimming and J lost 4 bases; unmatched junction nucleotides: 6.

V and J are TRBV6-1 and TRBJ2-5, with TRBD1 matching over 9 bases. Germline V gene sequence: CDR1 MNHNS, CDR2 SASEGT. J was trimmed by 2 bases and V by 8 bases; bases with no gene match: 6. The CDR3 is made up of 14 amino acids. This CDR3 is CASGEDRGQETQYF. The CDR3 DNA sequence: TGTGCCAGCGGAGAGGACAGGGGACAAGAGACCCAGTACTTC.

The V gene is TRBV6-1, the J gene TRBJ2-2; D ambiguous. Germline values: CDR1 MNHNS, CDR2 SASEGT. The V end was cut by 7 bases, the J end by 1 base, with 4 bases between. CDR3 length: 12 amino acids. CDR3 in amino acids: CASKKNTGELFF. The CDR3, as DNA: TGTGCCAGCAAAAAGAACACCGGGGAGCTGTTTTTT.

This clone was seen more than once but under ten times. The chain employs TRBV14 and TRBJ1-4; D possibly corresponds to TRBD1 (5 bases). CDR1 is SGHDN and CDR2 is FVKESK in the germline V gene. The V end was cut by 4 bases, the J end by 0 bases, with 12 bases between. The CDR3 covers 16 residues. This CDR3 reads CASSRLGETTNEKLFF. For the CDR3, the DNA is TGTGCCAGCAGCCGACTGGGGGAAACAACTAATGAAAAACTGTTTTTT.

The chain carries TRBV7-2 and TRBJ2-3; the D is unclear. The CDR3 totals 16 residues. Trimming left V 2 bases short and J 0 bases short, with 12 bases between. In germline, CDR1 is SGHTA, CDR2 FQGNSA. The CDR3 nucleotides read TGTGCCAGCAGCTTAAAGCTTGACGGTAGCACAGATACGCAGTATTTT. Its protein product is CASSLKLDGSTDTQYF.

In its sample, this clone was seen a few times. The rearrangement uses TRBV7-9 and TRBJ2-7; TRBD1 agrees at 9 bases. In germline, CDR1 is SEHNR, CDR2 FQNEAQ (reference sequence). CDR3 length: 14 amino acids. J was trimmed by 2 bases and V by 4 bases; bases with no gene match: 3. The CDR3: CASSWTGVTYEQYF. CDR3 bases: TGTGCCAGCAGCTGGACAGGGGTCACCTACGAGCAGTACTTC. Supplemented by reference TRBV7-9 and TRBJ2-7, the full variable domain reads DTGVSQNPRHKITKRGQNVTFRCDPISEHNRLYWYRQTLGQGPEFLTYFQNEAQLEKSRLLSDRFSAERPKGSFSTLEIQRTEQGDSAMYLCASSWTGVTYEQYFGPGTRLTVT.

This clone was counted a few times. The chain links TRBV2 to TRBJ1-5; no firm D call. This CDR3 is built from 13 residues. Per germline, CDR1 SNHLY and CDR2 FYNNEI. Trimming pared 0 bases from V and 4 bases from J, leaving 4 bases between. As DNA, the CDR3 is TGTGCCAGCAGTGAAGCGGTTAATCAGCCCCAGCATTTT. This translates into CASSEAVNQPQHF.

This rearrangement joins TRBV29-1 to TRBJ1-1; TRBD1 is a possible D gene (6 bases). Trimming removed 7 bases at V and 4 bases at J, with 13 bases between. Looked up from germline, CDR1 is SQVTM and CDR2 is ANQGSEA. This CDR3 has 12 residues. The CDR3 region is CSAGGGFTEAFF. CDR3 nucleotides: TGCAGCGCAGGAGGGGGATTCACTGAAGCTTTCTTT.